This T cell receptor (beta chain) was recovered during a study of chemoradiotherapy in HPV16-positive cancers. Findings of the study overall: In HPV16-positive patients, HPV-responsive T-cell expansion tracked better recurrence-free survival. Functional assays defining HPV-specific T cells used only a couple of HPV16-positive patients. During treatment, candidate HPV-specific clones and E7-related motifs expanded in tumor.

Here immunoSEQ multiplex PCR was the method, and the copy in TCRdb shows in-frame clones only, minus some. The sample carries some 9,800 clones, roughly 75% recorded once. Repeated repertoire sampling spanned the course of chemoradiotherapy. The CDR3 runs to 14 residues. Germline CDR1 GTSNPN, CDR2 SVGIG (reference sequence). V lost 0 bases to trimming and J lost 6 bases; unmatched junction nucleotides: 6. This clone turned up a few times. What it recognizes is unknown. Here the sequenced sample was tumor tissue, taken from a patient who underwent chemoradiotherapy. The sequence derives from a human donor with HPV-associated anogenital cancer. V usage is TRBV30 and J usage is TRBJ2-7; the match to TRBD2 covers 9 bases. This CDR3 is CAWSVLAGRGEQYF. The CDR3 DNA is TGTGCCTGGAGTGTCCTAGCGGGAAGAGGCGAGCAGTACTTC.